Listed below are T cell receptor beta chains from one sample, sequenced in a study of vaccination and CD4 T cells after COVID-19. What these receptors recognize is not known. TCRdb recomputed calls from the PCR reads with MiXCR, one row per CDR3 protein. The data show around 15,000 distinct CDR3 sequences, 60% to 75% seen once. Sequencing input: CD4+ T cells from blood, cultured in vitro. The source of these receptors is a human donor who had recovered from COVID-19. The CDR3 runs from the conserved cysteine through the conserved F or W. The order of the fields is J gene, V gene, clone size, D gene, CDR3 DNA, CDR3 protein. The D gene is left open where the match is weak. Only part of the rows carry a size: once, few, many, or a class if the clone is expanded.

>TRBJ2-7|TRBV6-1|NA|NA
TGTGCCAGCAGCCCTAGGAAGGGAGTCTCCTACGAGCAGTACTTC
CASSPRKGVSYEQYF
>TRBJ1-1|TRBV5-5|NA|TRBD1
TGTGCCAGCAGCTCAAAAGGGGGCATAAGGAACACTGAAGCTTTCTTT
CASSSKGGIRNTEAFF
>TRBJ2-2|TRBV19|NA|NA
TGTGCCAGTACCCCGAGGAGGTGGAACACCGGGGAGCTGTTTTTT
CASTPRRWNTGELFF
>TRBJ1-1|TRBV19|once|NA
TGTGCCAGTAGTATAGATCTATACCGAGCCGGCACTGAAGCTTTCTTT
CASSIDLYRAGTEAFF
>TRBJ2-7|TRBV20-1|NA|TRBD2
TGCAGTGCCCGAGTCCCCTTAGCGGGAGTTGGTGAGCAGTACTTC
CSARVPLAGVGEQYF
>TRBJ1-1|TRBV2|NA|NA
TGTGCCAGCAGGGGGTCGGGGGTCCCGAGGGACACTGAAGCTTTCTTT
CASRGSGVPRDTEAFF
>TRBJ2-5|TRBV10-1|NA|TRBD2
TGCGCCAGCAGTGAGTCCGTGGGTAGCGGGAGATCCCCGCAAGAGACCCAGTACTTC
CASSESVGSGRSPQETQYF
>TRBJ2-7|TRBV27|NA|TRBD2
TGTGCCAGCAGTAGATATAGCGGGAGCTCCTACGAGCAGTACTTC
CASSRYSGSSYEQYF
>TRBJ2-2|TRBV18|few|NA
TGTGCCAGCTCACCTCGGGACTCGAACACCGGGGAGCTGTTTTTT
CASSPRDSNTGELFF
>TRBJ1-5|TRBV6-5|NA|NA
TGTGCCAGCAGTTTCCCCCAGGGAGCGGGTGGCAATCAGCCCCAGCATTTT
CASSFPQGAGGNQPQHF
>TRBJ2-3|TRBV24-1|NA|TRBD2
TGTGCCACCAGTGATTCGGGACTAGCGGGACCCACAGATACGCAGTATTTT
CATSDSGLAGPTDTQYF
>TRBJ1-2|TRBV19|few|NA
TGTGCCAGTTCTCCCATCACAGGGCAGTATGGCTACACCTTC
CASSPITGQYGYTF
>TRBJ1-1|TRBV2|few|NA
TGTGCCAGCAGCCCGTGGGGGGGGAACACTGAAGCTTTCTTT
CASSPWGGNTEAFF
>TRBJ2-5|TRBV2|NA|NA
TGTGCCAGCAGTAGAGGCAACCAAGAGACCCAGTACTTC
CASSRGNQETQYF
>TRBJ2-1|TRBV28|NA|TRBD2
TGTGCCAGCAGGTTGAGCGGGAACCCGCCACGCAATGAGCAGTTCTTC
CASRLSGNPPRNEQFF
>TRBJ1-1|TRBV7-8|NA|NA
TGTGCCAGCAGCACAAGCTGGTCGGGCACTGAAGCTTTCTTT
CASSTSWSGTEAFF
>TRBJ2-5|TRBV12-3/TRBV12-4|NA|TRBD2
TGTGCCAGCATTAAAAGTATGACTAGCGGGACCCAGTACTTC
CASIKSMTSGTQYF
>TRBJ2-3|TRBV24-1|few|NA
TGTGCCACCAGCCCAGGACTGAGCACAGATACGCAGTATTTT
CATSPGLSTDTQYF